This T cell receptor beta chain appears in the sequencing data of a study of blood T cell repertoires in COVID-19. Turning to the study itself: Some COVID-19 samples were acute and others convalescent; all came from the United States, Italy and Spain.

Original data processing: The authors estimated nucleated cell counts from reference gene primer amplification. Data came from immunoSEQ multiplex PCR; TCRdb stores just in-frame clones and leaves some out. That table furnishes V, J and clone size, whereas the DNA furnished D and trimming. The table records some 180,000 clones, 90% of them present only once. The CDR3 runs to 13 residues. Trimming stripped 7 bases from V and 8 bases from J, with 17 bases between. In germline, CDR1 is MNHEY, CDR2 SVGAGI. The V and J genes are TRBV6-5 and TRBJ1-2; D might be TRBD1 (6 bases). The origin of this receptor is a man aged 45-65 years with acute or convalescent COVID-19. The source material was peripheral blood. CDR3 region: CASNQGSRDGYTF. The CDR3 coding sequence is TGTGCCAGCAATCAGGGGTCGAGGGACGGCTACACCTTC.